The 32 T cell receptor beta chains listed next were all sequenced from one sample in a study of blood T cell repertoires in COVID-19. Sequencing used immunoSEQ multiplex PCR; TCRdb keeps in-frame clones, though not all of them. Of roughly 160,000 clones in the sample, about 85% were seen once. Sequenced sample: peripheral blood. Receptors were obtained from a man between 18 and 35 years old with acute or convalescent COVID-19.

V gene TRBV5-4 combines with J gene TRBJ2-3; a weak D match, TRBD2 (5 bases). Trimming removed 2 bases from V and 6 bases from J, with 10 bases in between. Looked up from germline, CDR1 is SGHNT and CDR2 is YYREEE (reference sequence). The CDR3 runs 13 residues. Here the CDR3 DNA reads TGTGCCAGCAGCTTTACGGGGTCGGATACGCAGTATTTT. It codes for CASSFTGSDTQYF.

The gene calls are TRBV7-9 and TRBJ1-1, with TRBD1 identical over 10 bases. The CDR3 has 14 residues. CDR1 and CDR2 (germline): SEHNR, FQNEAQ (reference sequence). V lost 5 bases and J lost 4; bases outside the gene matches: 4. This CDR3 is CASSRQGASTEAFF. CDR3 nucleotide sequence: TGTGCCAGCAGCCGACAGGGGGCTAGCACTGAAGCTTTCTTT.

V and J are TRBV6-1 and TRBJ1-5; 8 bases agree with TRBD1. Per germline, CDR1 MNHNS and CDR2 SASEGT. Trimming cost V 3 bases and J 0 bases; bases outside gene matches: 4. This CDR3 is built from 16 residues. The CDR3 sequence is CASSEDRDYSNQPQHF. CDR3 coding DNA: TGTGCCAGCAGTGAGGACAGGGACTATAGCAATCAGCCCCAGCATTTT.

The CDR3 bases are TGTGCCAGCAGCTTGGGGGACAGGGGGCTCCACGAGCAGTACGTC. Protein product: CASSLGDRGLHEQYV. The rearrangement links TRBV5-5 to TRBJ2-7, with 12 bases lining up with TRBD1. Germline values: CDR1 SGHKS, CDR2 YYEKEE (reference sequence). The CDR3 is 15 residues long. Trimming at V came to 0 bases and at J to 5 bases, leaving 3 bases not matched to a gene.

This sequence joins TRBV18 and TRBJ1-2; D unresolved. The germline V and J ends were trimmed by 2 bases and 10 bases, with 8 bases remaining between them. CDR3 length: 11 residues. Per germline, CDR1 KGHSH and CDR2 LQKENI. CDR3 DNA: TGTGCCAGCTCACCAAATGAGGACTACACCTTC. This codes for CASSPNEDYTF.

V gene TRBV11-2 combines with J gene TRBJ2-2; D possibly corresponds to TRBD1 (5 bases). Trimming removed 5 bases from V and 3 bases from J, with 13 bases in between. Germline V gene sequence: CDR1 SGHAT, CDR2 FQNNGV. There are 15 residues in the CDR3. The CDR3 coding sequence is TGTGCCAGCAGCGTGCGAGCAGGGTACACCGGGGAGCTGTTTTTT. It encodes CASSVRAGYTGELFF.

The CDR3, as DNA: TGCGCCAGCAGCCAAGACGGGGGATCGAACACTGAAGCTTTCTTT. Residues: CASSQDGGSNTEAFF. V is TRBV4-1 and J is TRBJ1-1; TRBD1 might be the D (5 bases). V was shortened by 0 bases and J by 1 base, with 9 bases between the two germline ends. The germline V gene has CDR1 MGHRA and CDR2 YSYEKL. The CDR3 covers 15 residues.

The genes are TRBV5-8 and TRBJ1-5, with D tentatively TRBD1 (5 bases). The CDR3 is 16 amino acids. Trimming removed 2 bases at V and 1 base at J, with 13 bases between. CDR1 is SGHTS and CDR2 is YDEGEE in the germline V gene. The CDR3 spells CASSFHRSFSNQPQHF. The CDR3 nucleotides are TGTGCCAGCAGCTTCCACAGGTCATTCAGCAATCAGCCCCAGCATTTT.

The chain combines TRBV19 with TRBJ1-1, with D maybe TRBD1 (5 bases). CDR1 is LNHDA, CDR2 SQIVND, per germline (reference sequence). This CDR3 has 13 amino acids. Trimming stripped 2 bases from V and 6 bases from J, with 10 bases between. This CDR3 reads CASSIRGNAEAFF. CDR3 DNA sequence: TGTGCCAGTAGTATACGGGGGAATGCTGAAGCTTTCTTT.

The gene calls are TRBV19 and TRBJ1-4, with D tentatively TRBD1 (5 bases). Germline CDR1 reads LNHDA; CDR2 reads SQIVND (reference sequence). Trimming stripped 2 bases from V and 11 bases from J, with 39 bases between. This CDR3 is 22 amino acids long. The CDR3 is CASSIKSRGGSDLRNALKKLFF. CDR3 DNA sequence: TGTGCCAGTAGTATAAAATCAAGGGGTGGGTCTGATTTACGAAATGCTCTGAAGAAACTGTTTTTT.

This sequence joins TRBV12-3 or TRBV12-4 and TRBJ2-5, with 8 bases lining up with TRBD1. CDR3 size: 13 residues. V was clipped by 5 bases and J by 1 base; unmatched bases: 0. The CDR3 nucleotides read TGTGCCAGCAGTGGGACAGGCCAAGAGACCCAGTACTTC. Amino acids: CASSGTGQETQYF.

The V and J genes are TRBV7-9 and TRBJ1-2; 9 bases line up with TRBD1. The junction had 9 bases not matched to a gene; V was cut back by 5 bases and J by 5 bases. This CDR3 comprises 15 residues. Germline CDR1 reads SEHNR; CDR2 reads FQNEAQ (reference sequence). The CDR3 sequence is CASSLGQGASYGYTF. CDR3 DNA sequence: TGTGCCAGCAGCCTGGGACAGGGCGCCTCGTATGGCTACACCTTC. Complete variable domain (other parts from reference TRBV7-9 and TRBJ1-2): DTGVSQNPRHKITKRGQNVTFRCDPISEHNRLYWYRQTLGQGPEFLTYFQNEAQLEKSRLLSDRFSAERPKGSFSTLEIQRTEQGDSAMYLCASSLGQGASYGYTFGSGTRLTVV.

This rearrangement joins TRBV19 to TRBJ1-2; the D is unclear. CDR1 and CDR2 from the germline V gene are LNHDA and SQIVND (reference sequence). Trimming pared 8 bases from V and 3 bases from J, leaving 7 bases between. The CDR3 runs to 11 residues. CDR3 residues: CASRVDYGYTF. CDR3 bases: TGTGCCAGTCGAGTTGACTATGGCTACACCTTC.

The rearrangement joins TRBV5-5 to TRBJ1-5; a possible D gene is TRBD1 (5 bases). Trimming stripped 0 bases from V and 9 bases from J, with 16 bases between. Germline-derived CDR1 and CDR2 are SGHKS and YYEKEE (reference sequence). The CDR3 extends over 15 amino acids. CDR3 bases: TGTGCCAGCAGCTTGGGGTTGGGGGGGGACCGGCCCCAGCATTTT. Its translation is CASSLGLGGDRPQHF.

This chain links TRBV28 with TRBJ2-2; 7 bases agree with TRBD1. Germline CDR1 is MDHEN and CDR2 is SYDVKM. The V segment lost 1 base and the J segment 7 bases; nucleotides outside the gene matches: 18. CDR3 length: 19 residues. This chain's CDR3 is CASSLYMGDSRSNLGELFF. The CDR3 nucleotides are TGTGCCAGCAGTTTATATATGGGGGACAGTCGGTCGAATCTCGGGGAGCTGTTTTTT.

This clone is a singleton in its sample. The chain employs TRBV7-9 and TRBJ1-1; D perhaps matches TRBD1 (6 bases). The CDR3 covers 17 residues. The germline CDR1 and CDR2 sequences are SEHNR and FQNEAQ (reference sequence). Deletions cut 0 bases from V and 4 bases from J, with 18 bases between. The CDR3 loop is CASSLAAWGPQGTEAFF. In DNA, the CDR3 is TGTGCCAGCAGCTTAGCCGCTTGGGGGCCTCAAGGCACTGAAGCTTTCTTT.

This chain uses TRBV5-4 with TRBJ1-2; tentative D call: TRBD1 (6 bases). The CDR3 is 15 residues long. The V end was cut by 1 base, the J end by 5 bases, with 15 bases between. The germline V gene has CDR1 SGHNT and CDR2 YYREEE (reference sequence). DNA of the CDR3: TGTGCCAGCAGCTTGAGGGACAAGACGGATTATGGCTACACCTTC. Encoded protein: CASSLRDKTDYGYTF.

The chain recombines TRBV27 with TRBJ2-6; D not resolved. The germline CDR1 and CDR2 sequences are MNHEY and SMNVEV (reference sequence). V was trimmed by 5 bases and J by 0 bases, leaving 17 bases between them. This CDR3 is built from 18 residues. Here the CDR3 reads CASSGLLRPFSGANVLTF. The DNA of the CDR3 is TGTGCCAGCAGTGGGCTATTGAGACCATTCTCTGGGGCCAACGTCCTGACTTTC.

To note about this clone: One end of the junction is discordant with germline, which a read error may explain. The J gene is TRBJ2-1, the V gene TRBV18; 11 nucleotides match TRBD1. Germline V gene lookup returns CDR1 KGHSH and CDR2 LQKENI. This CDR3 has 16 amino acids. The CDR3 sequence is CASSPPGQGGIYEQFF. CDR3 bases: TGTGCCAGCTCGCCACCGGGACAGGGGGGCATCTATGAGCAGTTCTTC.

The chain links TRBV7-8 to TRBJ2-7, with TRBD2 matching over 11 bases. The germline gives CDR1 SGHVS, CDR2 FQNEAQ. J was trimmed by 3 bases and V by 0 bases; bases with no gene match: 10. CDR3 length: 18 amino acids. The CDR3 nucleotides read TGTGCCAGCAGCTTAGCACTAGCGGGGGACCAGATCTTCTACGAGCAGTACTTC. The encoded protein is CASSLALAGDQIFYEQYF.

The V and J genes are TRBV30 and TRBJ2-7; TRBD1 aligns across 10 bases. Germline values: CDR1 GTSNPN, CDR2 SVGIG (reference sequence). V gave up 0 bases and J gave up 4 bases; unmatched junction bases: 3. This CDR3 is built from 14 residues. The CDR3 reads CAWSVGTGEYEQYF. The CDR3 nucleotides read TGTGCCTGGAGTGTGGGGACAGGGGAGTACGAGCAGTACTTC.

This rearrangement joins TRBV9 to TRBJ2-5, with 13 bases aligning to TRBD2. The CDR3 is made up of 16 amino acids. Germline V gives CDR1 SGDLS, CDR2 YYNGEE. V was pared by 3 bases and J by 5 bases, with 7 bases of the junction left unmatched. The CDR3 nucleotides read TGTGCCAGCAGCGACCGACTAGCGGGGGGCTTGGAGACCCAGTACTTC. Protein sequence: CASSDRLAGGLETQYF.

The chain employs TRBV12-3 or TRBV12-4 and TRBJ1-1, with D hard to call. The CDR3 runs 11 residues. The V gene lost 4 bases and the J gene lost 8 bases, with 8 bases spanning the gap. DNA for the CDR3: TGTGCCAGCAGTTCGGACTGGGAAGCTTTCTTT. Translation: CASSSDWEAFF.

The J gene is TRBJ2-2, the V gene TRBV24-1; 10 nucleotides match TRBD1. The CDR3 loop spans 16 amino acids. The V segment lost 4 bases and the J segment 7 bases; nucleotides outside the gene matches: 8. CDR1 is KGHDR and CDR2 is SFDVKD in the germline V gene. The CDR3: CATSDSPGQGSGELFF. CDR3 nucleotide sequence: TGTGCCACCAGTGACTCTCCGGGACAGGGGAGCGGGGAGCTGTTTTTT.

CDR3 sequence: CASSAYGGGDQPQHF. In DNA, the CDR3 is TGTGCCAGCAGCGCCTATGGTGGCGGGGATCAGCCCCAGCATTTT. V and J are TRBV7-8 and TRBJ1-5, with unresolved D. The germline gives CDR1 SGHVS, CDR2 FQNEAQ. The V gene lost 5 bases and the J gene lost 5 bases, with 16 bases spanning the gap. This CDR3 has 15 residues. The complete variable domain, with remaining parts taken from reference TRBV7-8 and TRBJ1-5, reads GAGVSQSPRYKVAKRGQDVALRCDPISGHVSLFWYQQALGQGPEFLTYFQNEAQLDKSGLPSDRFFAERPEGSVSTLKIQRTQQEDSAVYLCASSAYGGGDQPQHFGDGTRLSIL.

The chain is built from TRBV14 and TRBJ2-5; 10 nucleotides align to TRBD1. The V gene end was trimmed by 3 bases and the J gene end by 2 bases; junction bases not matched to a gene: 9. The CDR3 covers 17 residues. In germline, CDR1 is SGHDN, CDR2 FVKESK. The CDR3 nucleotides are TGTGCCAGCAGCCAGCACGGGGACAGGGGAACTCAAGAGACCCAGTACTTC. As protein: CASSQHGDRGTQETQYF.

The genes are TRBV6-5 and TRBJ2-2, with TRBD1 matching 8 bases. Germline V lookup: CDR1 MNHEY, CDR2 SVGAGI. Trimming took 7 bases from V and 6 from J; bases not matched to a gene: 7. The CDR3 is made up of 14 amino acids. The CDR3 sequence is CASTWTGRPGELFF. In nucleotides, the CDR3 is TGTGCCAGCACCTGGACAGGGCGGCCCGGGGAGCTGTTTTTT.

This chain's CDR3 is CASSQGQDSHV. CDR3 DNA: TGTGCCAGCAGCCAAGGACAGGACTCCCACGTC. The chain couples TRBV5-4 to TRBJ2-7; TRBD1 matches at 7 bases. This CDR3 contains 11 residues. The germline CDR1 and CDR2 sequences are SGHNT and YYREEE (reference sequence).

This CDR3 reads CASSGLANEQFF. In nucleotides, the CDR3 is TGTGCCAGCAGTGGACTAGCAAATGAGCAGTTCTTC. J is TRBJ2-1 and V is TRBV12-3 or TRBV12-4; 8 bases map to TRBD2. This CDR3 is built from 12 residues. Losses at the gene ends were 5 bases for V and 7 bases for J; bases not matched to a gene: 1.

This chain links TRBV10-2 with TRBJ2-5, with 8 bases identical to TRBD2. This CDR3 has 15 amino acids. Germline V gene data show CDR1 as WSHSY and CDR2 as SAAADI. The V gene end was trimmed by 5 bases and the J gene end by 1 base; junction bases not matched to a gene: 6. The CDR3 is CASSRVAGFQETQYF. The DNA for the CDR3 is TGCGCCAGCAGTAGGGTAGCGGGGTTCCAAGAGACCCAGTACTTC.

V usage is TRBV19 and J usage is TRBJ1-2; D not certain. This CDR3 is 15 amino acids long. CDR1 is LNHDA, CDR2 SQIVND, per germline (reference sequence). V lost 0 bases, J lost 0 bases, and 8 bases lay in between. The CDR3 region has the DNA TGTGCCAGTAGTATAGATCTCGTAACTAACTATGGCTACACCTTC. This gives the protein CASSIDLVTNYGYTF. Together with reference TRBV19 and TRBJ1-2, the CDR3 gives the full variable domain: DGGITQSPKYLFRKEGQNVTLSCEQNLNHDAMYWYRQDPGQGLRLIYYSQIVNDFQKGDIAEGYSVSREKKESFPLTVTSAQKNPTAFYLCASSIDLVTNYGYTFGSGTRLTVV.

Written as DNA, the CDR3 is TGTGCCATCAGTGAGCCCCGGACAGGGGTGGGCTACACCTTC. Translating it yields CAISEPRTGVGYTF. This chain uses TRBV10-3 with TRBJ1-2, with TRBD1 matching 9 bases. Germline CDR1 is ENHRY and CDR2 is SYGVKD. Trimming removed 2 bases from V and 8 bases from J; junction bases left unmatched: 6. The CDR3 is made up of 14 amino acids.